The clone carrying this T cell receptor beta chain was detected a few times. To make TCR beta libraries, researchers used iRepertoire HTBI primers and Arm-PCR of CDR3 regions. In TCRdb, the multiplex PCR reads were re-called with MiXCR into one record per CDR3 protein. This sample yields 700,000 or so distinct CDR3 sequences, of which 30% are seen a single time; about two fifths belongs to the top ten. The V end was cut by 3 bases, the J end by 7 bases, with 9 bases between. This CDR3 is 12 amino acids long. The data derive from a study of regulatory T cells in long-lasting Graves disease. Documented time point: persistent/refractory GD, antithyroid drugs over 5 years with positive TRAb. There was RNA extracted from PBMCs, and the TCR library was made from it.

This chain uses TRBV12-3 or TRBV12-4 with TRBJ1-2; D ambiguous. This specimen was peripheral blood mononuclear cells (PBMCs), taken when the disease was refractory, from a patient treated with antithyroid drugs. This receptor was identified in a female donor with Graves disease. The CDR3 sequence: CASSFHGVGYTF. CDR3 coding DNA: TGTGCCAGCAGTTTTCACGGGGTTGGCTACACCTTC.